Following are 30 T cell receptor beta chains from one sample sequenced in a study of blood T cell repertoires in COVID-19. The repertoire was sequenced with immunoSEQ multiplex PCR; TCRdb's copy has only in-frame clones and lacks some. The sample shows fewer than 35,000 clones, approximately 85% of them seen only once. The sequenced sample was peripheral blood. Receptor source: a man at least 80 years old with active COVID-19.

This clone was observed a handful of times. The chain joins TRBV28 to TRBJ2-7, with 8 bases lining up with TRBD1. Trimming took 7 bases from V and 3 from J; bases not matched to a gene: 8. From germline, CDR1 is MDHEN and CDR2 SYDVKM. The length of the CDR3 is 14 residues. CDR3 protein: CASKSGTGLYEQYF. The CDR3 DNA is TGTGCCAGCAAAAGTGGGACAGGCCTCTACGAGCAGTACTTC.

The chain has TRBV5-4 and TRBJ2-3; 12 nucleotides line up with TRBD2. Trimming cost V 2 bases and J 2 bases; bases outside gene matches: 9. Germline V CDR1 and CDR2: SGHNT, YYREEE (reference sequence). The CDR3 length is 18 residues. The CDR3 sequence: CASSFGTSGWSYTDTQYF. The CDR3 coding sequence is TGTGCCAGCAGCTTCGGGACTAGCGGGTGGAGCTACACAGATACGCAGTATTTT.

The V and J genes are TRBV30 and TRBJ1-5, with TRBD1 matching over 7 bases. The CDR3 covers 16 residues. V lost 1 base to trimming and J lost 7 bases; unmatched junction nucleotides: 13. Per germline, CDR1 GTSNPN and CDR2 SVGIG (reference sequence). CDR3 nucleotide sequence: TGTGCCTGGAGTGCTCGAGGGACAGCCCAGGGCCAGCCCCAGCATTTT. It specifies CAWSARGTAQGQPQHF.

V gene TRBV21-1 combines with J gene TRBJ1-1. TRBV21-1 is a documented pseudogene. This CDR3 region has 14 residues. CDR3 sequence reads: CASSWEGNNTEAFF. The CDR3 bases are TGTGCCAGCAGCTGGGAGGGTAACAACACTGAAGCTTTCTTT.

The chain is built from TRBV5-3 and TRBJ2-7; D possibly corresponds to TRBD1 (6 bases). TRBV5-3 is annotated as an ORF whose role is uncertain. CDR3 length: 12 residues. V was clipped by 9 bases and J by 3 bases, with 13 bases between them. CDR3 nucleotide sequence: TGTGCCACAATGACAGGACGCTACGAGCAGTACTTC. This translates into CATMTGRYEQYF.

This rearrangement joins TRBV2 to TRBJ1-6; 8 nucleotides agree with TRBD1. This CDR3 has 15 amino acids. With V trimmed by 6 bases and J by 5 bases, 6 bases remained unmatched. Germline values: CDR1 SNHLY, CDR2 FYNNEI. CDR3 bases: TGTGCCAGCAGCTTCAGGGGGCAAAATAATTCACCCCTCCACTTT. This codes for CASSFRGQNNSPLHF.

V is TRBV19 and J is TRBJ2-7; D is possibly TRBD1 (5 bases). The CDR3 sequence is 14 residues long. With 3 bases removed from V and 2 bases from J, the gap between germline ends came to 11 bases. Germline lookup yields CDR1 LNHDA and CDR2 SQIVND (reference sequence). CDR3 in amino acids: CASSIRVLAYEQYF. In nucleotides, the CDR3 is TGTGCCAGTAGTATCAGGGTCCTCGCCTACGAGCAGTACTTC.

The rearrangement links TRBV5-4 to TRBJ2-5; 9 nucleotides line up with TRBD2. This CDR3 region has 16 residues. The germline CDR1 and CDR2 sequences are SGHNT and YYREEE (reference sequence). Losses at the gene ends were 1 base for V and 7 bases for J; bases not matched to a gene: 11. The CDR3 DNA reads TGTGCCAGCAGCTTGAGAGCGGGGGGTCCCATAGGGACCCAGTACTTC. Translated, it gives CASSLRAGGPIGTQYF.

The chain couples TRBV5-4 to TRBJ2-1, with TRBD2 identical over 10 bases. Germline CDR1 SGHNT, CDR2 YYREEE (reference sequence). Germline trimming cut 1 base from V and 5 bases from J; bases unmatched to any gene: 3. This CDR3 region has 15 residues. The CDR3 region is CASSLLSGGDNEQFF. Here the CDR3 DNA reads TGTGCCAGCAGCTTGCTGAGCGGGGGGGACAATGAGCAGTTCTTC.

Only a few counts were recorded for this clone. CDR3 sequence: CSALGGNGYTF. The CDR3 coding sequence is TGCAGTGCCCTCGGAGGGAATGGCTACACCTTC. The rearrangement joins TRBV20-1 to TRBJ1-2; D not resolved. V was clipped by 6 bases and J by 6 bases, with 11 bases between them. Germline loops: CDR1 DFQATT, CDR2 SNEGSKA (reference sequence). This CDR3 is 11 amino acids long.

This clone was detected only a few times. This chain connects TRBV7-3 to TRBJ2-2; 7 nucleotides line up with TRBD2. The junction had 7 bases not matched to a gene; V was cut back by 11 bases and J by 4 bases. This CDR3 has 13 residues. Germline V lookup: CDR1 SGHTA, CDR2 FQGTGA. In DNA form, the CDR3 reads TGTGCCTCGTCCTCGGGGGGCACCGGGGAGCTGTTTTTT. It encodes CASSSGGTGELFF.

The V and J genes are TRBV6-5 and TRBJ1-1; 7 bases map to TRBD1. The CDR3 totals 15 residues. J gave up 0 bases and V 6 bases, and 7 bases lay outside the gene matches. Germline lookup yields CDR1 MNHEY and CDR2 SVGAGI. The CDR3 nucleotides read TGTGCCAGCAGCAAAGACAGGGTCATGAACACTGAAGCTTTCTTT. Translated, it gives CASSKDRVMNTEAFF.

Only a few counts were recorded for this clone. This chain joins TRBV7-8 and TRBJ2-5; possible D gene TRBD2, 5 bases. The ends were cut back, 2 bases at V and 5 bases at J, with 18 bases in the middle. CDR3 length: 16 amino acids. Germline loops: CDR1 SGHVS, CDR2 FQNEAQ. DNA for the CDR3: TGTGCCAGCAGCTTAAAAAGAGGTCGAGGGAGCGAGACCCAGTACTTC. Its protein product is CASSLKRGRGSETQYF.

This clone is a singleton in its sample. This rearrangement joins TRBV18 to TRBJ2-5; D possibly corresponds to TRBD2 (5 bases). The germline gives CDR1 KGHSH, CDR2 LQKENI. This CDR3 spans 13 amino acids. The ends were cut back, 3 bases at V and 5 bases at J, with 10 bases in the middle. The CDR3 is CASSPATGETQYF. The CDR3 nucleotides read TGTGCCAGCTCACCGGCAACGGGGGAGACCCAGTACTTC.

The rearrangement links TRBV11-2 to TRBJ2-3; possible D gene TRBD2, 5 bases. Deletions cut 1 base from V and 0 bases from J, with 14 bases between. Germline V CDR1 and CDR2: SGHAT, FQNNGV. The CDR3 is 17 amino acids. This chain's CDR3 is CASSLGPRPGSTDTQYF. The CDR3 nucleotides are TGTGCCAGCAGCTTAGGTCCCCGGCCGGGGAGCACAGATACGCAGTATTTT.

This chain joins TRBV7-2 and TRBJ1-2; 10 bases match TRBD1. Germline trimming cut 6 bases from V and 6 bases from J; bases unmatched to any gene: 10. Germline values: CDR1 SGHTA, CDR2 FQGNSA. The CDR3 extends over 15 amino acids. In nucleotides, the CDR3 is TGTGCCAGCAGGAAATCCGGGACAGGGGATAATGGCTACACCTTC. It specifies CASRKSGTGDNGYTF.

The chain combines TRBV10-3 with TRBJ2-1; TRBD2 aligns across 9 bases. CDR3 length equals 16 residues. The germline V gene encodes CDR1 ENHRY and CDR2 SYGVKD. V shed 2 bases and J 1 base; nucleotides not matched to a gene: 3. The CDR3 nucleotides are TGTGCCATCAGTGAGGGAGCGGGGGGATCCTACAATGAGCAGTTCTTC. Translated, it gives CAISEGAGGSYNEQFF.

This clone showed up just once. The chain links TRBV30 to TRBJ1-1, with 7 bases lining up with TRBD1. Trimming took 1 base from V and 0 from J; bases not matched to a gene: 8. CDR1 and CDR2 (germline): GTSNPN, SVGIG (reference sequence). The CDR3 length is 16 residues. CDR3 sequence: CAWSAPGTALNTEAFF. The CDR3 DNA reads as TGTGCCTGGAGTGCACCCGGGACAGCGTTGAACACTGAAGCTTTCTTT.

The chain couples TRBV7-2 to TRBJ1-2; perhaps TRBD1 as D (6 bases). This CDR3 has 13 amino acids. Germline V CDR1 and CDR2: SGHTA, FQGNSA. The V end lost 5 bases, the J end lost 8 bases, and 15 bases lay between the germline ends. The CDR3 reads CASSPGLQGGYTF. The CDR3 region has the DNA TGTGCCAGCAGCCCCGGGCTGCAGGGGGGCTACACCTTC.

The CDR3 spells CASSEEANTEAFF. The CDR3 bases are TGTGCCAGCAGTGAAGAAGCTAACACTGAAGCTTTCTTT. The rearrangement joins TRBV2 to TRBJ1-1; no definite D call. Germline-derived CDR1 and CDR2 are SNHLY and FYNNEI. V dropped 1 base and J dropped 2 bases, with 5 bases sitting between them. CDR3 length: 13 residues.

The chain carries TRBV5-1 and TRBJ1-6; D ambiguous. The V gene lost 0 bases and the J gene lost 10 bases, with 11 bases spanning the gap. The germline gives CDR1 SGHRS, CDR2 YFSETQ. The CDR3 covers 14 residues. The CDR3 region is CASSLVDTASPLHF. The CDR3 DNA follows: TGCGCCAGCAGCTTGGTCGACACGGCCTCACCCCTCCACTTT.

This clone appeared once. CDR3 DNA sequence: TGTGCCAGCAGTGAATCTTTAGGGGTGGCTGGGGCCAACGTCCTGACTTTC. This sequence encodes CASSESLGVAGANVLTF. This sequence joins TRBV2 and TRBJ2-6; tentatively, D is TRBD1 (5 bases). Trimming took 2 bases from V and 2 from J, leaving 13 bases between them. Germline V gives CDR1 SNHLY, CDR2 FYNNEI. This CDR3 spans 17 amino acids.

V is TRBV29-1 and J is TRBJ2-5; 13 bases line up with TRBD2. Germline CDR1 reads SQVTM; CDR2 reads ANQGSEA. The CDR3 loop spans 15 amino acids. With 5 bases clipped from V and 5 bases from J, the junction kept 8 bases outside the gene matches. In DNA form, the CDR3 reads TGCAGCGTTAACGGACTAGCGGGGGTAGTGGAGACCCAGTACTTC. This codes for CSVNGLAGVVETQYF.

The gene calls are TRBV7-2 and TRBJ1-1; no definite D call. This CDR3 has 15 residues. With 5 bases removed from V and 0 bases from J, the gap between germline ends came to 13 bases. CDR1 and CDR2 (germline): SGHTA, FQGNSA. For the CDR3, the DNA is TGTGCCAGCAGCGTACGGGGAAGGATGAACACTGAAGCTTTCTTT. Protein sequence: CASSVRGRMNTEAFF.

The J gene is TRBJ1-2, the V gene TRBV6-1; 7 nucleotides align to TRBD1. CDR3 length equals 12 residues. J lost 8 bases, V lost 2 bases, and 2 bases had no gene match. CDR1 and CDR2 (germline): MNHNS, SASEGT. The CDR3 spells CASSERGQGYTF. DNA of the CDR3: TGTGCCAGCAGTGAAAGGGGGCAGGGCTACACCTTC.

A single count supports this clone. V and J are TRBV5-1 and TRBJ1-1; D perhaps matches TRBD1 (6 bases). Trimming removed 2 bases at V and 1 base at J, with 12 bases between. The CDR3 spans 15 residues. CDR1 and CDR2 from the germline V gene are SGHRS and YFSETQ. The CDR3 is CASSLLGAGNTEAFF. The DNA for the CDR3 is TGCGCCAGCAGCTTATTGGGGGCCGGGAACACTGAAGCTTTCTTT.

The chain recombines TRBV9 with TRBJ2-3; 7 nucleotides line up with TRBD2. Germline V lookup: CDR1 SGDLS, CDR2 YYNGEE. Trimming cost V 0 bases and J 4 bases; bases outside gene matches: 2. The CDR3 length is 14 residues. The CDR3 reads CASSVETSSDTQYF. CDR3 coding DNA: TGTGCCAGCAGCGTAGAGACTAGCTCAGATACGCAGTATTTT. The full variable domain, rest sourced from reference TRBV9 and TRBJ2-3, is DSGVTQTPKHLITATGQRVTLRCSPRSGDLSVYWYQQSLDQGLQFLIQYYNGEERAKGNILERFSAQQFPDLHSELNLSSLELGDSALYFCASSVETSSDTQYFGPGTRLTVL.

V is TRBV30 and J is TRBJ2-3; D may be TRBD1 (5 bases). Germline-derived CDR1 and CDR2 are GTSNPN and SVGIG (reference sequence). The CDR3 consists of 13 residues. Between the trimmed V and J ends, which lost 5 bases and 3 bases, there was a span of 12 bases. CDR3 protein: CAWRRPGTDTQYF. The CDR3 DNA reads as TGTGCCTGGCGTAGGCCAGGGACAGATACGCAGTATTTT.

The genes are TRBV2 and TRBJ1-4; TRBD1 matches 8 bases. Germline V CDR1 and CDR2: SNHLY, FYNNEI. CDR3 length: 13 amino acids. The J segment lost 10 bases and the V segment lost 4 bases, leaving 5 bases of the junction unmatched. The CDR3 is CASSGDRGGKLFF. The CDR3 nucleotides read TGTGCCAGCAGTGGAGACAGGGGCGGAAAACTGTTTTTT.

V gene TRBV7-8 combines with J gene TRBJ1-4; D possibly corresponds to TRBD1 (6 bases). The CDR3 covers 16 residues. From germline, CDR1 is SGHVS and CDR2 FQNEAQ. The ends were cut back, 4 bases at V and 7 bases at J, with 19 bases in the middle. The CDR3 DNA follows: TGTGCCAGCAGCTCTACGGCTCAGGGGTCTAGTGAAAAACTGTTTTTT. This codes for CASSSTAQGSSEKLFF.